This T cell receptor beta chain was observed in a study of T cells in Graves' hyperthyroidism and ophthalmopathy. The overall study: Once the initial diagnosis was made, peripheral blood was obtained before any treatment.

Stable Graves' hyperthyroidism meant no ophthalmopathy progression within 18 months. TCR beta CDR3 regions were amplified from RNA. The HTBI set primed first-round TCR CDR3 RT-PCR. TCRdb recomputed calls from the multiplex PCR reads with MiXCR, one row per CDR3 protein. The sample has about 700,000 distinct CDR3 sequences; 12% to 15% are singletons. Many counts were recorded for this clonotype. V lost 2 bases to trimming and J lost 0 bases, with 8 bases between them. The CDR3 runs 14 residues. Per germline, CDR1 GTSNPN and CDR2 SVGIG (reference sequence). This TCR came from a woman aged 18-30 years with Graves' hyperthyroidism. The rearrangement links TRBV30 to TRBJ1-3, with a weak D call TRBD1 (6 bases). Specimen: blood. The CDR3 reads CAWSWDTSGNTIYF. In nucleotides, the CDR3 is TGTGCCTGGAGTTGGGACACCTCTGGAAACACCATATATTTT.